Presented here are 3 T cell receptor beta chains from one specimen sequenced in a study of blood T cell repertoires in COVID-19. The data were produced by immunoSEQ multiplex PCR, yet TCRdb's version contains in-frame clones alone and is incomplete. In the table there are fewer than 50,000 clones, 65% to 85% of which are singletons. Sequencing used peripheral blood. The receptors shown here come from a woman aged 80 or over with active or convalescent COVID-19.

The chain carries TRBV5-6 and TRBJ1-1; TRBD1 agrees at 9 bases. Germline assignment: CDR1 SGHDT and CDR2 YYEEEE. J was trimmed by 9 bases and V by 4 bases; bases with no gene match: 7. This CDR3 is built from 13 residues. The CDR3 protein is CASSPDRGGQAFF. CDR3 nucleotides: TGTGCCAGCAGCCCGGACAGGGGCGGGCAAGCTTTCTTT.

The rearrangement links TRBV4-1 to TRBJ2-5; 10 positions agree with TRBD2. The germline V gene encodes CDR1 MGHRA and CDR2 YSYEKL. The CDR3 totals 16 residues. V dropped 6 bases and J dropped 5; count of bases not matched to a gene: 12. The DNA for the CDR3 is TGCGCCAGCAGTGGTTGGATAGCGGGAGGTCGGGAGACCCAGTACTTC. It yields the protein CASSGWIAGGRETQYF.

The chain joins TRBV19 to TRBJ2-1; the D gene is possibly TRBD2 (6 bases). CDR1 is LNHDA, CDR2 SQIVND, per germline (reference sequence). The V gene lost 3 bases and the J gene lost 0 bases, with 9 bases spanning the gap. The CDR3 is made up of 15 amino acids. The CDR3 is CASSIGGVSYNEQFF. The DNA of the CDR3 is TGTGCCAGTAGTATCGGGGGAGTCTCCTACAATGAGCAGTTCTTC.